A selection of T cell receptor beta chains follows, all from one sample in a study of T-cell reconstitution after alpha-beta-depleted transplantation in children. TCRdb re-derived calls from the PCR reads in MiXCR, one entry per CDR3 protein. This table holds 200,000 to 250,000 distinct CDR3 sequences, roughly 26% found once. This sample comprised PBMCs, obtained before TCRalphabeta/CD19-depleted stem cell transplant. These receptors all come from a girl aged 2-9 years with Fanconi anemia, due to receive a stem cell transplant. Each CDR3 is given with its conserved first and last residue. A D gene is named only where the DNA matches it firmly. Clone sizes are given selectively: once, few, many, or a class where the clone is expanded.

abundance	d_gene	v_gene	j_gene	CDR3nt	CDR3aa
many	.	TRBV5-1	TRBJ1-5	TGCGCCAGCAGCTTGGGGGGAACTGTTGATCAGCCCCAGCATTTT	CASSLGGTVDQPQHF
many	TRBD1	TRBV29-1	TRBJ2-3	TGCAGCGTGACCTGGGACAGGGGGTACGCAGATACGCAGTATTTT	CSVTWDRGYADTQYF
few	.	TRBV20-1	TRBJ1-2	TGCAGTGCTAGCGGGTTAAATGGCTACACCTTC	CSASGLNGYTF
many	.	TRBV20-1	TRBJ1-2	TGCAGTGCTACAGGGTATGGCTACACCTTC	CSATGYGYTF
.	.	TRBV6-4	TRBJ2-2	TGTGCCAGCAGTCAGCAGACCGGGACTAACACCGGGGAGCTGTTTTTT	CASSQQTGTNTGELFF
few	TRBD1	TRBV20-1	TRBJ1-6	TGCAGTGCTAGAGATCCAGGGGGCTCACCCCTCCACTTT	CSARDPGGSPLHF
few	.	TRBV20-1	TRBJ2-3	TGCAGTGCGAGGGGCCTTTTAAGCACAGATACGCAGTATTTT	CSARGLLSTDTQYF
.	.	TRBV29-1	TRBJ2-3	TGCAGCGGGATGGGGGGCGTGACAGATACGCAGTATTTT	CSGMGGVTDTQYF
many	TRBD1	TRBV20-1	TRBJ1-2	TGCAGTGCTAGAGGGGGGACAGCTTATGGCTACACCTTC	CSARGGTAYGYTF
many	TRBD1	TRBV30	TRBJ2-3	TGTGCCTGGAGCCTACTCGGACAGGGAACAGATACGCAGTATTTT	CAWSLLGQGTDTQYF
few	.	TRBV20-1	TRBJ2-7	TGCAGTGCTAGCGGGCACGAGCAGTACTTC	CSASGHEQYF
many	.	TRBV12-3/TRBV12-4	TRBJ2-7	TGTGCCAGCAGTTTAGCAGGCCTTCTCTACGAGCAGTACTTC	CASSLAGLLYEQYF
many	.	TRBV29-1	TRBJ2-5	TGCAGCGTTGAACAAACCGGGACGAGACAAGAGACCCAGTACTTC	CSVEQTGTRQETQYF
.	.	TRBV5-1	TRBJ2-5	TGCGCCAGCAGCTTGGGCAGAGAGACCCAGTACTTC	CASSLGRETQYF
few	TRBD2	TRBV5-1	TRBJ2-3	TGCGCCAGCAGCTTGTTCCTAGCGGGAGGATCAGATACGCAGTATTTT	CASSLFLAGGSDTQYF
.	TRBD2	TRBV6-2/TRBV6-3	TRBJ2-7	TGTGCCAGCAGATCAATCGGACTAGCAGGTTACGAGCAGTACTTC	CASRSIGLAGYEQYF
few	.	TRBV20-1	TRBJ2-1	TGCAGTGCTAGAGATCTATTAGGGGGAGCGTACAATGAGCAGTTCTTC	CSARDLLGGAYNEQFF
few	TRBD1	TRBV6-5	TRBJ2-7	TGTGCCAGCAGTTACCGAGGAACCGGGACAGGGCTTAACGAGCAGTACTTC	CASSYRGTGTGLNEQYF
many	.	TRBV28	TRBJ2-7	TGTGCCAGCAGTTTGGACTCCTTTTACGAGCAGTACTTC	CASSLDSFYEQYF
many	.	TRBV20-1	TRBJ1-1	TGCAGTGCCGATGGCGGGGCGACCCTTCCGGGGGCGACCTTTGACACTGAAGCTTTCTTT	CSADGGATLPGATFDTEAFF
.	TRBD1	TRBV20-1	TRBJ1-1	TGCAGTGCTAACCGACAGGGTCGGGGACGGTATACTGAAGCTTTCTTT	CSANRQGRGRYTEAFF
.	TRBD2	TRBV25-1	TRBJ2-3	TGTGCCAGCAGTGAACGCCGGACTAGCGGGGGCACAGATACGCAGTATTTT	CASSERRTSGGTDTQYF
.	TRBD1	TRBV6-1	TRBJ1-1	TGTGCCAGCAGTGGACAGGGGGGCATGAACACTGAAGCTTTCTTT	CASSGQGGMNTEAFF
.	TRBD1	TRBV6-5	TRBJ1-2	TGTGCCAGCAGTTACGGACAGGGCCTTGCTAACTATGGCTACACCTTC	CASSYGQGLANYGYTF
many	TRBD1	TRBV15	TRBJ2-1	TGTGCCACCAGCACCGGACAGGGGGCGCCCAATGAGCAGTTCTTC	CATSTGQGAPNEQFF
.	.	TRBV6-5	TRBJ2-6	TGTGCCAGCAGTTACCCGAAGGGCTCTGGGGCCAACGTCCTGACTTTC	CASSYPKGSGANVLTF
many	.	TRBV6-5	TRBJ2-1	TGTGCCAGCAGTTACTCGGCAGGGCCTGAGCAGTTCTTC	CASSYSAGPEQFF
.	TRBD1	TRBV4-1	TRBJ2-5	TGCGCCAGCAGCCAAGAGACAGGGGGCTATGGAGAGACCCAGTACTTC	CASSQETGGYGETQYF
many	.	TRBV29-1	TRBJ1-4	TGCAGCGTTGGTACGGACAGCGGTGGGAAACTGTTTTTT	CSVGTDSGGKLFF
many	.	TRBV15	TRBJ2-3	TGTGCCACCAGCAGAGTCCCCTCCCTGAGGGTAAATACGCAGTATTTT	CATSRVPSLRVNTQYF
once	.	TRBV4-2	TRBJ2-3	TGTGCCAGCAGCCAAGATCCTCAGCGGGGCACAGATACGCAGTATTTT	CASSQDPQRGTDTQYF
many	.	TRBV7-3	TRBJ2-2	TGTGCCAGCAGCTGGGACAACACCGGGGAGCTGTTTTTT	CASSWDNTGELFF
.	.	TRBV12-5	TRBJ2-5	TGTGCTAGTGGTTTGGAGGTGCAAGAGACCCAGTACTTC	CASGLEVQETQYF
many	TRBD2	TRBV5-1	TRBJ2-3	TGCGCCAGCAGCCAGGGACTAGATGGCACAGATACGCAGTATTTT	CASSQGLDGTDTQYF
.	.	TRBV29-1	TRBJ1-2	TGCAGCGTTTCGGACGGCACCTATGGCTACACCTTC	CSVSDGTYGYTF
many	.	TRBV5-1	TRBJ2-3	TGCGCCAGCAGCTTGTCCGGGGGCACAGATACGCAGTATTTT	CASSLSGGTDTQYF
few	.	TRBV18	TRBJ2-7	TGTGCCAGCTCGAAACAGGGCCCCTACGAGCAGTACTTC	CASSKQGPYEQYF
few	TRBD1	TRBV12-3/TRBV12-4	TRBJ2-6	TGTGCCAGCAGTTCCGCCGGGACAGCTCGCTCTGGGGCCAACGTCCTGACTTTC	CASSSAGTARSGANVLTF
many	.	TRBV7-2	TRBJ2-3	TGTGCCAGCAGCAACACAGATACGCAGTATTTT	CASSNTDTQYF
.	.	TRBV6-5	TRBJ2-3	TGTGCCAGCAGTTACCGGGCGTTCACAGATACGCAGTATTTT	CASSYRAFTDTQYF